The source of this T cell receptor beta chain is a study of T cell responses to AZD1222 COVID-19 vaccine. Overall study findings and caveats: Targets within unmutated variant regions were reportedly found for nearly half of spike-specific TCRs. Spike-specific TCR repertoires showed rising breadth and depth after two AZD1222 doses. Clonal diversity was possibly underestimated, and the donors were mostly white British, with more females.

Only in-frame clones appear in the TCRdb table, and some are missing; sequencing was by immunoSEQ multiplex PCR. This table holds some 150,000 clones, around 87% found once. For this clone: Its target is unknown. A read error may produce the germline difference seen at one junction end.

The CDR3 totals 14 residues. Germline-derived CDR1 and CDR2 are LNHNV and YYDKDF (reference sequence). This TCR derives from an adult who received the AZD1222 COVID-19 vaccine. The chain combines TRBV15 with TRBJ1-4; D unresolved. Sequenced here: peripheral blood, sampled 28 days after the second AZD1222 dose. The CDR3 coding sequence is TGTGCCACCAGGAGAGATGGAATCGGAGAAAAACTGTTTTTT. Translated: CATRRDGIGEKLFF.